The present entry profiles one T cell receptor beta chain with its context. The data were obtained in a study of shared clonotypes between healthy human individuals. Study-level background: The study used three CD4 naive, three CD4 memory, two CD8 naive and one CD8 memory plate per donor.

At a deep level, the assay was run. Data came from immunoSEQ multiplex PCR; TCRdb stores just in-frame clones and leaves some out. This sample has 550,000 to 600,000 clones; roughly 98% occur once, and the top ten carry approximately 0.33%. CDR3 length: 13 amino acids. The V end lost 4 bases, the J end lost 2 bases, and 11 bases lay between the germline ends. Germline-derived CDR1 and CDR2 are SQVTM and ANQGSEA. CD8 cells classed as naive were CD45RO-negative and positively selected for CCR7, excluding terminally differentiated effector memory CD45RA+ cells. The TCR sequence derives from a man in his thirties or forties in good health. The sample was naive CD8+ T cells sorted from blood. The chain combines TRBV29-1 with TRBJ1-2, with D hard to call. The CDR3 is CSVVGAANYGYTF. CDR3 in DNA: TGCAGCGTTGTGGGTGCAGCGAACTATGGCTACACCTTC.